This TCR beta chain stems from a study of shared clonotypes between healthy human individuals. Note on this clone: The sample carries other DNA sequences with the same CDR3.

The repertoire was sequenced with immunoSEQ multiplex PCR; TCRdb's copy has only in-frame clones and lacks some. The repertoire has approximately 1,000,000 clones, 75% to 85% of them found once; the top ten carry under 0.65%. Germline V CDR1 and CDR2: MNHNS, SASEGT. This CDR3 has 13 amino acids. Trimming at V came to 6 bases and at J to 4 bases, leaving 3 bases not matched to a gene. The TCR comes from a man aged 18-30 years in good health. Some clones in this sample may be carry-over from other donors' samples. The gene calls are TRBV6-1 and TRBJ2-1; TRBD2 matches 7 bases. The sample comprised memory CD4+ T cells from PBMCs. Indicated subset: CD45RA-negative fraction. For the CDR3, the DNA is TGTGCCAGCAGGGCTAGCGGATACAATGAGCAGTTCTTC. Protein sequence: CASRASGYNEQFF.